Shown below are 19 T cell receptor beta chains from a single sample sequenced in a study of response to subunit inactivated influenza vaccine (dated by TCRdb to the late 2010s). The method was RT-PCR. TCRdb shows the sequencer as Illumina HiSeq 2500. TCRdb ran its own pipeline on the public reads, namely fastp trimming at Q25 and MiXCR clone calling, and kept in-frame beta chains. A single entry per CDR3 protein holds the most common genes and DNA from its merged rows. In this sample the table shows over 650,000 distinct CDR3 sequences, 15% to 20% of which occur a single time. Together, the top ten hold 9.5% to 13% of the sample. The source material was PBMCs from blood, sampled about 5 days after vaccination. These receptors were obtained from a man aged 45 to 65 who received an inactivated influenza vaccine. Donor details come from another sample of the same person, matched by shared clones.

This rearrangement joins TRBV12-3 or TRBV12-4 to TRBJ1-4; no reliable D call. Trimming removed 6 bases at V and 6 bases at J, with 17 bases between. This CDR3 is 15 amino acids long. CDR3 sequence: CASSQGRELYEKLFF. In nucleotides, the CDR3 is TGTGCCAGCAGCCAAGGGCGGGAGCTCTATGAAAAACTGTTTTTT.

The rearrangement uses TRBV7-2 and TRBJ2-7; 11 nucleotides agree with TRBD2. Germline values: CDR1 SGHTA, CDR2 FQGNSA. The CDR3 totals 16 residues. The J segment lost 3 bases and the V segment lost 5 bases, leaving 9 bases of the junction unmatched. CDR3 protein: CASSTRLAGKHYEQYF. The CDR3 nucleotides read TGTGCCAGCAGCACTAGACTAGCGGGAAAACACTACGAGCAGTACTTC.

This clonotype was observed a handful of times. J is TRBJ2-1 and V is TRBV6-1; 11 bases are a match to TRBD2. With 6 bases clipped from V and 6 bases from J, the junction kept 13 bases outside the gene matches. In germline, CDR1 is MNHNS, CDR2 SASEGT. The CDR3 contains 17 residues. The CDR3 here is CASSLDTTSGGFNEQFF. The CDR3 DNA reads TGTGCCAGCAGCCTCGATACTACTAGCGGGGGATTCAATGAGCAGTTCTTC.

This clonotype was counted a few times. This chain uses TRBV6-2 or TRBV6-3 with TRBJ2-2, with a tentative D call TRBD2 (6 bases). Germline CDR1 is MNHEY and CDR2 is SVGEGT. V lost 6 bases and J 3 bases, leaving 17 bases between the germline ends. The CDR3 runs to 16 residues. CDR3: CASSPDPWRDTGELFF. CDR3 in DNA: TGTGCCAGCAGCCCCGACCCCTGGAGGGACACCGGGGAGCTGTTTTTT.

V usage is TRBV7-8 and J usage is TRBJ2-1, with TRBD2 matching over 14 bases. CDR1 and CDR2 from the germline V gene are SGHVS and FQNEAQ. V lost 2 bases and J lost 7; bases outside the gene matches: 10. The CDR3 sequence is 18 residues long. In DNA, the CDR3 is TGTGCCAGCAGCTTAAGACCGCCCGGGACTAGCGGGAGAAATGAGCAGTTCTTC. The encoded protein is CASSLRPPGTSGRNEQFF.

Concerning this clonotype: At one end the junction does not follow the germline gene, possibly because of a read error. The rearrangement joins TRBV6-5 to TRBJ1-5; 7 bases agree with TRBD1. Germline V lookup: CDR1 MNHEY, CDR2 SVGAGI. CDR3 length: 19 amino acids. The CDR3 here is CASSYRRDRGIISNQHQHF. The CDR3 DNA follows: TGTGCCAGCAGTTACCGCCGGGACAGAGGTATTATCAGCAATCAGCACCAGCATTTT.

There are a few counts of this clonotype. The chain joins TRBV7-2 to TRBJ2-5, with 7 bases fitting TRBD2. Trimming at V came to 5 bases and at J to 4 bases, leaving 7 bases not matched to a gene. CDR3 length: 14 residues. Germline CDR1 and CDR2: SGHTA and FQGNSA. The CDR3 is CASSPGGRGETQYF. As DNA, the CDR3 is TGTGCCAGCAGCCCGGGGGGAAGAGGAGAGACCCAGTACTTC.

At least ten counts were recorded for this clonotype. The V call is TRBV20-1, the J call TRBJ2-7, with 11 nucleotides matching TRBD1. V was clipped by 2 bases and J by 6 bases; unmatched bases: 6. The germline V gene encodes CDR1 DFQATT and CDR2 SNEGSKA (reference sequence). The CDR3 loop spans 14 amino acids. The CDR3 reads CSARKTGTGGEQYF. The DNA for the CDR3 is TGCAGTGCTAGAAAGACCGGGACAGGGGGCGAGCAGTACTTC.

The chain employs TRBV28 and TRBJ1-2; 8 bases line up with TRBD1. Trimming removed 4 bases from V and 7 bases from J; junction bases left unmatched: 8. This CDR3 region has 14 residues. CDR1 and CDR2 from the germline V gene are MDHEN and SYDVKM. The CDR3 region has the DNA TGTGCCAGCAGTTCCGCGGACAGGGCGAGTGGCTACACCTTC. This encodes CASSSADRASGYTF.

This clonotype was counted a single time. The chain links TRBV5-1 to TRBJ2-3; the match to TRBD2 covers 9 bases. Germline assignment: CDR1 SGHRS and CDR2 YFSETQ. The CDR3 runs 22 residues. V lost 0 bases to trimming and J lost 1 base; unmatched junction nucleotides: 21. The CDR3 reads CASSLGLHASGATSMGTDTQYF. The CDR3 nucleotides read TGCGCCAGCAGCTTGGGCCTACATGCTAGCGGGGCGACGTCTATGGGCACAGATACGCAGTATTTT.

This clonotype appeared a few times. The chain combines TRBV24-1 with TRBJ2-3; 7 nucleotides line up with TRBD2. The CDR3 has 17 residues. Germline V gene lookup returns CDR1 KGHDR and CDR2 SFDVKD. With 3 bases clipped from V and 1 base from J, the junction kept 9 bases outside the gene matches. The DNA for the CDR3 is TGTGCCACCAGTGATCCCGCCCGGGAGGTGGGCACAGATACGCAGTATTTT. Its protein product is CATSDPAREVGTDTQYF.

The chain links TRBV4-3 to TRBJ1-4; 7 positions match TRBD1. The CDR3 has 17 residues. Germline CDR1 is LGHNA and CDR2 is YSLEER. V shed 0 bases and J 2 bases; nucleotides not matched to a gene: 6. The CDR3 DNA follows: TGCGCCAGCAGCCAAGAGGAGGGGGCAGGGACTAATGAAAAACTGTTTTTT. It translates to CASSQEEGAGTNEKLFF.

This clonotype was observed a handful of times. This sequence joins TRBV6-5 and TRBJ1-1; 7 bases match TRBD1. Germline trimming cut 4 bases from V and 5 bases from J; bases unmatched to any gene: 4. Germline V CDR1 and CDR2: MNHEY, SVGAGI. The CDR3 is 13 amino acids. The CDR3 is CASSLHRGTEAFF. CDR3 bases: TGTGCCAGCAGTTTACACAGGGGAACTGAAGCTTTCTTT.

This clonotype turned up a few times. The rearrangement uses TRBV12-3 or TRBV12-4 and TRBJ2-7; D remains ambiguous. The CDR3 loop spans 13 amino acids. V was clipped by 3 bases and J by 2 bases, with 8 bases between them. The CDR3 loop reads CASSFKLAYEQYF. CDR3 nucleotides: TGTGCCAGCAGTTTTAAGTTGGCCTACGAGCAGTACTTC.

This clonotype was seen a handful of times. The V and J genes are TRBV5-1 and TRBJ2-7; 8 bases fit TRBD1. V dropped 5 bases and J dropped 5; count of bases not matched to a gene: 9. Germline assignment: CDR1 SGHRS and CDR2 YFSETQ. The CDR3 covers 14 residues. CDR3 nucleotide sequence: TGCGCCAGCAGTGGAACGACAGGGGTCCACGAGCAGTACTTC. Translated, it gives CASSGTTGVHEQYF.

This clonotype was observed a few times. The gene calls are TRBV6-2 or TRBV6-3 and TRBJ2-1, with 13 bases lining up with TRBD2. Germline CDR1 MNHEY, CDR2 SVGEGT. The CDR3 extends over 21 amino acids. J lost 0 bases, V lost 4 bases, and 15 bases had no gene match. The CDR3 protein is CASSSPGLAGARLSSYNEQFF. The CDR3 DNA reads as TGTGCCAGCAGTTCTCCTGGACTAGCGGGGGCCCGACTGAGCTCCTACAATGAGCAGTTCTTC.

This clonotype was seen ten or more times. The V gene is TRBV10-3, the J gene TRBJ2-7; D is perhaps TRBD1 (6 bases). This CDR3 comprises 14 residues. V was cut by 10 bases and J by 2 bases, with 18 bases left in between. Germline CDR1 and CDR2: ENHRY and SYGVKD. Written as DNA, the CDR3 is TGTGCCACCCGCCACCAGGGGCGAACCTACGAGCAGTACTTC. Protein product: CATRHQGRTYEQYF.

This clonotype appeared a few times. The chain employs TRBV20-1 and TRBJ2-3; TRBD1 is a possible D gene (5 bases). There are 11 residues in the CDR3. Germline CDR1 DFQATT, CDR2 SNEGSKA (reference sequence). V was clipped by 5 bases and J by 4 bases, with 7 bases between them. This CDR3 is CSALRADTQYF. The CDR3 bases are TGCAGTGCTCTCAGGGCAGATACGCAGTATTTT.

The gene calls are TRBV18 and TRBJ2-5; D may be TRBD1 or TRBD2 (5 bases each). Trimming left V 3 bases short and J 2 bases short, with 16 bases between. Germline CDR1 KGHSH, CDR2 LQKENI. This CDR3 has 16 residues. The CDR3, as DNA: TGTGCCAGCTCACCGGCCAGGATGAGGGGACAAGAGACCCAGTACTTC. Protein: CASSPARMRGQETQYF.